This T cell receptor (beta chain) was identified in a study of T cell responses to AZD1222 COVID-19 vaccine. Notes on the study in general: Regions left unmutated in variants are reportedly the target of nearly half of spike-specific TCRs.

As to this clone: The target antigen is unknown.

This CDR3 has 13 amino acids. The V end was cut by 3 bases, the J end by 7 bases, with 12 bases between. Here immunoSEQ multiplex PCR was the method, and the copy in TCRdb shows in-frame clones only, minus some. The sample lists about 92,000 clones; under 95% were seen once. Source: peripheral blood, taken on day 0 of AZD1222 vaccination. The genes are TRBV12-3 or TRBV12-4 and TRBJ1-1, with TRBD1 as a possible D gene (5 bases). This receptor was taken from an adult in good health. CDR3 sequence reads: CASSFRVEYEAFF. The CDR3 DNA sequence: TGTGCCAGCAGTTTCAGGGTTGAATATGAAGCTTTCTTT.